The 27 T cell receptor beta chains below were found in one sample sequenced in a study of T cell responses to AZD1222 COVID-19 vaccine. Some clones are missing from TCRdb's copy, which holds only in-frame ones; the method was immunoSEQ multiplex PCR. The profile shows tens of thousands of clones, roughly nine tenths of them singletons. The sample in question was peripheral blood, obtained on day 0 of AZD1222 vaccination. Every receptor here comes from an adult in good health.

CDR3 DNA sequence: TGCGCCAGCAGCTTGGGAGACGACAGCCATGGCTACACCTTC. Translating it yields CASSLGDDSHGYTF. This sequence joins TRBV5-1 and TRBJ1-2, with a possible D match to TRBD1 (5 bases). CDR3 length: 14 amino acids. Trimming stripped 0 bases from V and 6 bases from J, with 12 bases between. Germline assignment: CDR1 SGHRS and CDR2 YFSETQ.

The chain links TRBV30 to TRBJ2-1; D is perhaps TRBD2 (6 bases). The V gene's germline CDR1 is GTSNPN and CDR2 SVGIG (reference sequence). The CDR3 loop spans 14 amino acids. V dropped 1 base and J dropped 3 bases, with 10 bases sitting between them. CDR3 protein: CAWSDVADYNEQFF. In DNA, the CDR3 is TGTGCCTGGAGTGATGTAGCGGACTACAATGAGCAGTTCTTC.

This CDR3 is CASSLVAGAVNYGYTF. The CDR3 nucleotides read TGTGCCAGCAGCTTGGTAGCAGGGGCTGTGAACTATGGCTACACCTTC. This sequence joins TRBV11-3 and TRBJ1-2, with D perhaps TRBD1 (6 bases). V gave up 3 bases and J gave up 2 bases, with 16 bases separating them. The germline CDR1 and CDR2 sequences are SGHNT and YENEEA. The CDR3 is 16 amino acids.

Only one count was recorded for this clone. The chain is built from TRBV5-1 and TRBJ1-6; no reliable D call. Per the germline V gene, CDR1 is SGHRS and CDR2 is YFSETQ. V was shortened by 1 base and J by 7 bases, with 12 bases between the two germline ends. This CDR3 has 15 residues. The CDR3 DNA reads TGCGCCAGCAGCTTGTCGCTGGCACTCAATTCACCCCTCCACTTT. Protein product: CASSLSLALNSPLHF.

The chain combines TRBV7-8 with TRBJ2-2; tentatively, D is TRBD1 (6 bases). This CDR3 region has 14 residues. CDR1 is SGHVS, CDR2 FQNEAQ, per germline. V dropped 5 bases and J dropped 1 base, with 8 bases sitting between them. The CDR3 sequence: CASSQQGNTGELFF. The CDR3 DNA reads TGTGCCAGCAGCCAACAGGGGAACACCGGGGAGCTGTTTTTT.

The V gene is TRBV3-1 (or the pseudogene TRBV3-2), the J gene TRBJ2-3; 11 nucleotides agree with TRBD2. This CDR3 is built from 18 residues. The V gene end was trimmed by 1 base and the J gene end by 2 bases; junction bases not matched to a gene: 8. The germline V gene encodes CDR1 LGHDT and CDR2 YNNKEL (reference sequence). CDR3 residues: CASSQAGASGRNTDTQYF. As DNA, the CDR3 is TGTGCCAGCAGCCAAGCGGGGGCTAGCGGGAGGAACACAGATACGCAGTATTTT.

CDR3 sequence (DNA): TGTGCCAGCAGCGTGACAGCCTCTAACTATGGCTACACCTTC. Its protein product is CASSVTASNYGYTF. The rearrangement links TRBV6-4 to TRBJ1-2, with D perhaps matching TRBD1 (5 bases). The CDR3 contains 14 residues. Looked up from germline, CDR1 is MRHNA and CDR2 is SNTAGT. The V and J ends lost 6 bases and 0 bases respectively, with 11 bases between them.

The chain recombines TRBV11-2 with TRBJ1-2; perhaps TRBD1 as D (5 bases). Trimming removed 0 bases at V and 4 bases at J, with 15 bases between. Germline CDR1 and CDR2: SGHAT and FQNNGV. The CDR3 contains 16 residues. In DNA, the CDR3 is TGTGCCAGCAGCTTAGATCCCCCAGGGTGGGGCTATGGCTACACCTTC. It codes for CASSLDPPGWGYGYTF.

The chain combines TRBV4-2 with TRBJ1-1; unclear D gene. The CDR3 spans 15 residues. CDR1 and CDR2 from the germline V gene are LGHNA and YNFKEQ. Trimming removed 0 bases from V and 10 bases from J, with 18 bases in between. The CDR3 nucleotides read TGTGCCAGCAGCCAAGAGGAGTTATCGGGGAGATTAGCTTTCTTT. Translating gives CASSQEELSGRLAFF.

The rearrangement uses TRBV5-1 and TRBJ1-2; possible D gene TRBD1, 6 bases. This CDR3 spans 14 amino acids. Germline-derived CDR1 and CDR2 are SGHRS and YFSETQ. Trimming stripped 2 bases from V and 0 bases from J, with 8 bases between. This CDR3 is CASSLRTANYGYTF. The CDR3 DNA reads as TGCGCCAGCAGCTTAAGGACAGCTAACTATGGCTACACCTTC.

The chain combines TRBV5-1 with TRBJ2-3, with a weak D call TRBD1 (6 bases). Trimming removed 3 bases from V and 7 bases from J, with 24 bases in between. CDR3 length: 17 amino acids. CDR1 and CDR2 (germline): SGHRS, YFSETQ. CDR3 loop: CASSSTGSAASVHTQYF. CDR3 DNA sequence: TGCGCCAGCAGCTCCACAGGGTCCGCGGCATCCGTTCATACGCAGTATTTT.

J is TRBJ2-2 and V is TRBV5-1; perhaps TRBD1 as D (5 bases). Germline values: CDR1 SGHRS, CDR2 YFSETQ. CDR3 length: 14 residues. Trimming stripped 4 bases from V and 2 bases from J, with 9 bases between. The CDR3 is CASSKGQNTGELFF. CDR3 nucleotide sequence: TGCGCCAGCAGCAAAGGACAAAACACCGGGGAGCTGTTTTTT.

The J gene is TRBJ2-7, the V gene TRBV19, with D tentatively TRBD2 (6 bases). CDR3 length equals 13 residues. V lost 7 bases and J 12 bases, leaving 22 bases between the germline ends. Germline lookup yields CDR1 LNHDA and CDR2 SQIVND (reference sequence). The chain's CDR3 is CASTVGQWEEWYF. Here the CDR3 DNA reads TGTGCCAGTACAGTAGGGCAGTGGGAGGAGTGGTACTTC.

This chain connects TRBV3-1 (or the pseudogene TRBV3-2) to TRBJ1-1, with 8 bases that match TRBD1. This CDR3 spans 14 amino acids. Germline trimming cut 5 bases from V and 0 bases from J; bases unmatched to any gene: 2. Per the germline V gene, CDR1 is LGHDT and CDR2 is YNNKEL (reference sequence). The CDR3 sequence is CASSWGQVNTEAFF. The DNA for the CDR3 is TGTGCCAGCAGCTGGGGACAGGTGAACACTGAAGCTTTCTTT.

The chain joins TRBV5-1 to TRBJ2-5, with 12 bases aligning to TRBD2. CDR3 length equals 17 residues. CDR1 and CDR2 from the germline V gene are SGHRS and YFSETQ. Unmatched junction bases numbered 9, after V lost 1 base and J lost 5 bases. The DNA of the CDR3 is TGCGCCAGCAGCTTGATGCTAGCGGGGGGGCCAGGGGAGACCCAGTACTTC. Translating it yields CASSLMLAGGPGETQYF.

The V call is TRBV12-3 or TRBV12-4, the J call TRBJ1-1; D not certain. The CDR3 sequence is 13 residues long. V shed 6 bases and J shed 6 bases, with 14 bases lying between them. CDR3 coding DNA: TGTGCCAGCAGACCATCACGGGTTGCTGAAGCTTTCTTT. Encoded protein: CASRPSRVAEAFF.

J is TRBJ2-5 and V is TRBV11-2; 12 nucleotides align to TRBD2. The CDR3 sequence is 16 residues long. The J segment lost 2 bases and the V segment lost 3 bases, leaving 4 bases of the junction unmatched. Germline CDR1 SGHAT, CDR2 FQNNGV. The CDR3 DNA follows: TGTGCCAGCAGCTTTTGGCTAGCGGGGGGGCAAGAGACCCAGTACTTC. This encodes CASSFWLAGGQETQYF.

A few counts support this clone. The chain combines TRBV24-1 with TRBJ2-1; possibly TRBD1 for D (5 bases). In germline, CDR1 is KGHDR, CDR2 SFDVKD. This CDR3 region has 12 residues. Between the trimmed V and J ends, which lost 3 bases and 9 bases, there was a span of 8 bases. The CDR3 nucleotides read TGTGCCACCAGTGATGTGCAGGGTGAGCAGTTCTTC. Translation: CATSDVQGEQFF.

V and J are TRBV6-1 and TRBJ1-1, with D maybe TRBD1 (5 bases). Germline V CDR1 and CDR2: MNHNS, SASEGT. Trimming took off 3 bases at V and 4 bases at J, with 9 bases between the two ends. The length of the CDR3 is 13 residues. The CDR3 region has the DNA TGTGCCAGCAGTGACGTCCAGGGCACTGAAGCTTTCTTT. It specifies CASSDVQGTEAFF.

The chain recombines TRBV2 with TRBJ2-3; D not certain. Germline assignment: CDR1 SNHLY and CDR2 FYNNEI. This CDR3 comprises 15 residues. Trimming removed 7 bases at V and 0 bases at J, with 14 bases between. DNA for the CDR3: TGTGCCAGCAAGGTGGCTCTTACTAGCACAGATACGCAGTATTTT. Translating gives CASKVALTSTDTQYF.

This clone occurred once. The chain recombines TRBV18 with TRBJ2-7; 7 nucleotides agree with TRBD1. Per the germline V gene, CDR1 is KGHSH and CDR2 is LQKENI. This CDR3 has 15 amino acids. V trimming: 3 bases; J trimming: 4 bases; junction bases outside the gene matches: 9. CDR3 in DNA: TGTGCCAGCTCACCGGCCGGGACAGACAAATACGAGCAGTACTTC. Translated: CASSPAGTDKYEQYF.

V usage is TRBV5-4 and J usage is TRBJ2-1; the match to TRBD2 covers 9 bases. The germline V gene encodes CDR1 SGHNT and CDR2 YYREEE (reference sequence). The ends lost 5 bases at V and 0 bases at J; junction bases unmatched: 3. The CDR3 has 15 amino acids. The CDR3 sequence is CASSLAGTSYNEQFF. CDR3 in DNA: TGTGCCAGCAGTCTAGCGGGAACCTCCTACAATGAGCAGTTCTTC.

The rearrangement links TRBV12-3 or TRBV12-4 to TRBJ2-1, with D maybe TRBD2 (5 bases). Trimming took off 7 bases at V and 5 bases at J, with 12 bases between the two ends. This CDR3 spans 13 amino acids. The CDR3 region is CASTLRAHNEQFF. The CDR3 DNA sequence: TGTGCCAGCACCTTGAGGGCCCACAATGAGCAGTTCTTC.

This chain joins TRBV25-1 and TRBJ2-3; D unresolved. The CDR3 length is 17 residues. With 3 bases removed from V and 2 bases from J, the gap between germline ends came to 18 bases. Germline CDR1 is MGHDK and CDR2 is SYGVNS. CDR3 sequence reads: CASSEPPGYPFTDTQYF. Written as DNA, the CDR3 is TGTGCCAGCAGTGAGCCCCCGGGCTACCCTTTCACAGATACGCAGTATTTT. The full variable domain, in which reference TRBV25-1 and TRBJ2-3 provide the parts outside the CDR3, is EADIYQTPRYLVIGTGKKITLECSQTMGHDKMYWYQQDPGMELHLIHYSYGVNSTEKGDLSSESTVSRIRTEHFPLTLESARPSHTSQYLCASSEPPGYPFTDTQYFGPGTRLTVL.

The CDR3 is CAWEEGQLFEAFF. CDR3 DNA sequence: TGTGCCTGGGAGGAGGGTCAGCTCTTTGAAGCTTTCTTT. This chain links TRBV7-9 with TRBJ1-1; no reliable D call. The germline V gene encodes CDR1 SEHNR and CDR2 FQNEAQ (reference sequence). The CDR3 is 13 amino acids. The V end lost 11 bases, the J end lost 7 bases, and 20 bases lay between the germline ends.

The chain couples TRBV6-5 to TRBJ1-1, with D tentatively TRBD1 (5 bases). Germline CDR1 MNHEY, CDR2 SVGAGI. The CDR3 length is 13 residues. V was shortened by 5 bases and J by 4 bases, with 11 bases between the two germline ends. CDR3: CASSTKGRTEAFF. The CDR3 coding sequence is TGTGCCAGCAGTACCAAGGGGCGCACTGAAGCTTTCTTT.

The J gene is TRBJ2-5, the V gene TRBV6-5, with D perhaps matching TRBD1 (5 bases). This CDR3 has 13 residues. CDR1 is MNHEY, CDR2 SVGAGI, per germline. Trimming took 2 bases from V and 5 from J, leaving 9 bases between them. This CDR3 reads CASSYAYRETQYF. The CDR3 DNA is TGTGCCAGCAGTTACGCTTACAGGGAGACCCAGTACTTC.